This TCR beta chain was sequenced in a study of molecular identifiers for immune sequencing clone quantification. Whole-study results and caveats: In CMV-specific effectors, clones above 20 copies held over 99% of molecules; naive, under 1%.

For bulk TCR libraries, previously described methods and listed TCR primers were used. TCRdb recomputed calls from the PCR reads with MiXCR, one row per CDR3 protein. The sample has 60,000 to 70,000 distinct CDR3 sequences; roughly 17% are singletons. In its sample, this clonotype was seen many times. Its antigen remains unidentified. The V segment lost 8 bases and the J segment 7 bases; nucleotides outside the gene matches: 3. Germline CDR1 reads ENHRY; CDR2 reads SYGVKD. This CDR3 is built from 12 residues. The J gene is TRBJ1-2, the V gene TRBV10-3; 11 nucleotides align to TRBD1. This receptor was obtained from a human donor in good health. Some libraries in this study had Jurkat cell RNA spiked in. Sequencing was carried out using naive CD8+ T cells from blood, with Jurkat cell RNA spiked in. Subset defined: FACS-sorted CD8+CD4-CCR7+CD45RA+ naive T cells. CDR3 loop: CAIGQGAVGYTF. The CDR3 DNA sequence: TGTGCCATCGGACAGGGGGCGGTTGGCTACACCTTC.